This T cell receptor beta chain was retrieved from a study of shared clonotypes between healthy human individuals. Germline CDR1 reads KGHSH; CDR2 reads LQKENI. The CDR3 loop spans 14 amino acids. V dropped 5 bases and J dropped 5 bases, with 13 bases sitting between them. Sequenced by immunoSEQ multiplex PCR; TCRdb stores in-frame clones only, minus some. The sample lists 450,000 to 600,000 clones; 79% were seen once. The clonotype was recovered from a woman in her thirties or forties in good health. Some clones in this sample may be carry-over from other donors' samples. The sequencing input was PBMCs. This chain joins TRBV18 and TRBJ2-1; D gene unclear. The CDR3 DNA reads as TGTGCCAGCTCAGTGGCGGCCCCAAACAATGAGCAGTTCTTC. It is translated as CASSVAAPNNEQFF.